Described below is a single T cell receptor (beta chain) sequence and its context. The antigen is not known. Random hexamers served to reverse transcribe roughly 0.5 to 1 ug RNA. TCRdb re-derived calls from the immunoSEQ multiplex PCR reads in MiXCR, one entry per CDR3 protein. Of about 83,000 distinct CDR3 sequences listed, 85% to 95% are singletons. The data are from a study of CD8 T cells in Susac syndrome. Study background: Blood was drawn from Susac syndrome patients while they were therapy-naive, on corticosteroids, or on intravenous immunoglobulin alone. Findings and caveats of the study: Across the total CD8+ repertoires, 15 to 20 Susac-specific public clones were detected, and across the CD8+ TEMRA repertoires, several such clones were detected. The study found that Susac CD8+ clonal expansion peaked in TEMRA cells and active patients.

Germline CDR1 is SQVTM and CDR2 is ANQGSEA. Trimming removed 0 bases from V and 2 bases from J, with 16 bases in between. The CDR3 loop spans 16 amino acids. The sequencing sample was made of CD8+ T cells from PBMCs. The TCR sequence derives from a human donor with Susac syndrome. V gene TRBV29-1 combines with J gene TRBJ1-1; D is uncertain. The CDR3 is CSVEDSVGLSNTEAFF. The DNA of the CDR3 is TGCAGCGTTGAAGATTCGGTCGGCCTATCAAACACTGAAGCTTTCTTT.